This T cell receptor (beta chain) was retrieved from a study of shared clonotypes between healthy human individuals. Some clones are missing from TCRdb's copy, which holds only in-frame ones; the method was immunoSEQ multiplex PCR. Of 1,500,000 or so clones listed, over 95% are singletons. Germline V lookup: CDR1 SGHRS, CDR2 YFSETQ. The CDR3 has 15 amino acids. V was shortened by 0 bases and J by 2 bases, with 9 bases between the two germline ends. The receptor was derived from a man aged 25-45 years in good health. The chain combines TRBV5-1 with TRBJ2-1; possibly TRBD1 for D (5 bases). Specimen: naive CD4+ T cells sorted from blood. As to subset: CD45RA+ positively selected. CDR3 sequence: CASSLVPDTYNEQFF. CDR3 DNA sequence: TGCGCCAGCAGCTTGGTCCCGGACACCTACAATGAGCAGTTCTTC. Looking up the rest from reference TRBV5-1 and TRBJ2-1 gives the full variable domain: KAGVTQTPRYLIKTRGQQVTLSCSPISGHRSVSWYQQTPGQGLQFLFEYFSETQRNKGNFPGRFSGRQFSNSRSEMNVSTLELGDSALYLCASSLVPDTYNEQFFGPGTRLTVL.